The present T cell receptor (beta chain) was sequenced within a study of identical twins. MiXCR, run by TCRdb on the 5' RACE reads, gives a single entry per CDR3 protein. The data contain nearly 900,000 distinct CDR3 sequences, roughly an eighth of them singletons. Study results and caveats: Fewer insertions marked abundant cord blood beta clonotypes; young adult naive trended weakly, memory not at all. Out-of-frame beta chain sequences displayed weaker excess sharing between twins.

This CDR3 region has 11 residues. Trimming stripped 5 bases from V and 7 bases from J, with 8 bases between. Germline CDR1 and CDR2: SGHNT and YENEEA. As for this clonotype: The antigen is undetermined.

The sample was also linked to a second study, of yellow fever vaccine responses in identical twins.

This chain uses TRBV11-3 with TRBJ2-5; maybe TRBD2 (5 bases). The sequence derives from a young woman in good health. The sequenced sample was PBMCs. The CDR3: CASSPSGTQYF. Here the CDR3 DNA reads TGTGCCAGCAGCCCAAGCGGGACCCAGTACTTC.